This TCR beta chain was found in a study of blood T cell repertoires in COVID-19. Study summary: Nucleic acid was either cDNA or gDNA, and it came from T cells, B-cell-depleted T cells, or PBMCs.

Using immunoSEQ multiplex PCR, the repertoire was profiled, and TCRdb retains in-frame clones only, with some absent. The table lists around 250,000 clones, 80% to 90% of them singletons. The CDR3 has 14 amino acids. Looked up from germline, CDR1 is KGHSH and CDR2 is LQKENI. Trimming removed 3 bases from V and 12 bases from J; junction bases left unmatched: 8. This clonotype originated in a man aged 35 to 55 with active or convalescent COVID-19. The gene calls are TRBV18 and TRBJ2-1; 10 bases are a match to TRBD1. Sequences were obtained from peripheral blood. CDR3 sequence (DNA): TGTGCCAGCTCACCGGACAGGGGGGACAGGTTGCAGTTCTTC. Protein product: CASSPDRGDRLQFF.